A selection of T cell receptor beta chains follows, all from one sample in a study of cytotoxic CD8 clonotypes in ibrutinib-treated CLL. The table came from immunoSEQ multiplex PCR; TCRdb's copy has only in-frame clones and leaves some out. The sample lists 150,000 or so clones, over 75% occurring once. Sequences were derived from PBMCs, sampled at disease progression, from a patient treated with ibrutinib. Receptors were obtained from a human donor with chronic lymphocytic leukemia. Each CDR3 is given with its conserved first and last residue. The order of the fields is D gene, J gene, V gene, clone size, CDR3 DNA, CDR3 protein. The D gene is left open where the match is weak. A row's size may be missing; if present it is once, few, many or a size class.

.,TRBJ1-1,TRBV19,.,TGTGCCAGTACCATAAACAGGTGGGGGGTTTTGCTGAACACTGAAGCTTTCTTT,CASTINRWGVLLNTEAFF
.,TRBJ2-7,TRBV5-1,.,TGCGCCAGCAGGCGGGACGAGAGGTCCTACGAGCAGTACTTC,CASRRDERSYEQYF
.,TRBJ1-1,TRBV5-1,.,TGCGCCAGCAGCTTGTTAATAGGGGCCAACACTGAAGCTTTCTTT,CASSLLIGANTEAFF
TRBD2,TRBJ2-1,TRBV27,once,TGTGCCAGCAGTTTCTCTTGGCTAGCGGGTGTTGAGCAGTTCTTC,CASSFSWLAGVEQFF
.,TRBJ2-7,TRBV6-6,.,TGTGCCAGCAGACAGGGTGGCCACGAGCAGTACTTC,CASRQGGHEQYF
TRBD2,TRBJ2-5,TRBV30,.,TGTGCCTGGAGTGTTCGCCGACTAGCGGGACAAGAGACCCAGTACTTC,CAWSVRRLAGQETQYF
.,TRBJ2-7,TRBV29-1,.,TGCAGCGTTGCTAGCCCTAACTACGAGCAGTACTTC,CSVASPNYEQYF
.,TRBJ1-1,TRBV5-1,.,TGCGCCAGCAGCTTGGAGGGGATTCCGAACACTGAAGCTTTCTTT,CASSLEGIPNTEAFF
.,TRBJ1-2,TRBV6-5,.,TGTGCCAGCAAGTCGACGGACCATAACTATGGCTACACCTTC,CASKSTDHNYGYTF
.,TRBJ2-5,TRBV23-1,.,TGCGCCAGCAGTCAACCCGGGACATTCCGGACCCGCTGCGGTGAGACCCAGTACTTC,CASSQPGTFRTRCGETQYF
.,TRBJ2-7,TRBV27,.,TGTGCCAGCAGCCCAGACCCCGGGGCCCAATTTCACGAGCAGTACTTC,CASSPDPGAQFHEQYF
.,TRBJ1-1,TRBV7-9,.,TGTGCCAGCAGCCCCCGGGCCTCGAACACTGAAGCTTTCTTT,CASSPRASNTEAFF
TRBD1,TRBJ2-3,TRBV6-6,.,TGTGCCAGCAGTGATAACCGGGACAGGCGGTATTTT,CASSDNRDRRYF
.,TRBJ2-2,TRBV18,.,TGTGCCAGCTCACCCTGGGACATAGGGGGCACCGGGGAGCTGTTTTTT,CASSPWDIGGTGELFF
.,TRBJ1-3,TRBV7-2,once,TGTGCCAGCAGCATAAGACAGCTAAGAGCGGGAAACACCATATATTTT,CASSIRQLRAGNTIYF
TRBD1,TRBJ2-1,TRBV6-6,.,TGTGCCAGCAGTGACAGGGCCAGCTCCTACAATGAGCAGTTCTTC,CASSDRASSYNEQFF
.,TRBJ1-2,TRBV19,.,TGTGCCAGTAGTGTAACGTATGGCTACACCTTC,CASSVTYGYTF
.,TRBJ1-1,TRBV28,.,TGTGCCAGCAGTTCTTCTCCGGGTTACACTGAAGCTTTCTTT,CASSSSPGYTEAFF
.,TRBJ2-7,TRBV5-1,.,TGCGCCAGCAGCTTGGGAGGTGTTGGCTACGAGCAGTACTTC,CASSLGGVGYEQYF
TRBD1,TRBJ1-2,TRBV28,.,TGTGCCAGCAACTTACAGGGGGTCTATGGCTACACCTTC,CASNLQGVYGYTF
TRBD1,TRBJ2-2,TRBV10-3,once,TGTGCCATCAGTGAGTTCCACCGGGACAGGGGTGCCGGGGAGCTGTTTTTT,CAISEFHRDRGAGELFF
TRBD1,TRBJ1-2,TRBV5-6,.,TGTGCCAGCAGCCGGGGGAACAGGGGGAACTATGGCTACACCTTC,CASSRGNRGNYGYTF
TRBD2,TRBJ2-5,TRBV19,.,TGTGCCAGTAGTATAGTAGCGGGAGTGGGACAAGAGACCCAGTACTTC,CASSIVAGVGQETQYF
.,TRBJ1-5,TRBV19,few,TGTGCCAGTAGTGACCAGCGAAATCAGCCCCAGCATTTT,CASSDQRNQPQHF
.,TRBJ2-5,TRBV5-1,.,TGCGCCAGCAGCTCAGGGCATTTTAAAGAGACCCAGTACTTC,CASSSGHFKETQYF
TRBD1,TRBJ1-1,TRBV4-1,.,TGCGCCAGCAGCCAGGGACAGGGGGGGTGGACTGAAGCTTTCTTT,CASSQGQGGWTEAFF
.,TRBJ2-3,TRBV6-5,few,TGTGCCATCACCTCCGGCGAAGCGGATACGCAGTATTTT,CAITSGEADTQYF
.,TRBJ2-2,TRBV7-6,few,TGTGCCAGCAGCTTCCCTTCGAGGGTGAACACCGGGGAGCTGTTTTTT,CASSFPSRVNTGELFF
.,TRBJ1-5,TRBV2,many,TGTGCCAGCAGTGAGGCCGGTTTAACGAATAGCAATCAGCCCCAGCATTTT,CASSEAGLTNSNQPQHF
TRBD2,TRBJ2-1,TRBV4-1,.,TGCGCCAGCAGCCAAGGACTAGCGGGCGGACCCTACAATGAGCAGTTCTTC,CASSQGLAGGPYNEQFF
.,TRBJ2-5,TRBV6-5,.,TGTGCCAGCAGTTACGGCCGACCTGTTGTTCAAGAGACCCAGTACTTC,CASSYGRPVVQETQYF
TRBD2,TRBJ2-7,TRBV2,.,TGTGCCAGCAGTGGGTATTTCGGCGGGAGGGATGGCGAGCAGTACTTC,CASSGYFGGRDGEQYF
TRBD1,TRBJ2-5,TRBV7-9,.,TGTGCCAGCAGCCGTGACGGGACAGGGCAACAAGAGACCCAGTACTTC,CASSRDGTGQQETQYF
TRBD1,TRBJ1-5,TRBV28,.,TGTGCCAGCAGTTTATACGGATTCACAGGGGGCCGTCAGCCCCAGCATTTT,CASSLYGFTGGRQPQHF
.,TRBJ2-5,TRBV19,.,TGTGCCAGTAGTGGGGGGCTCGACCAAGAGACCCAGTACTTC,CASSGGLDQETQYF
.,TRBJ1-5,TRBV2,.,TGTGCCAGCAGTGAAGGTACAGGGCCGTCGCTCTGGAATAGCAATCAGCCCCAGCATTTT,CASSEGTGPSLWNSNQPQHF
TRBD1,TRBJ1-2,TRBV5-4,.,TGTGCCAGCAGCTTAACCGGGACAGGGACCTATGGCTACACCTTC,CASSLTGTGTYGYTF
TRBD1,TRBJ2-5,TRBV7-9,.,TGTGCCAGCAGCCTACAGGGGATCGGAGAGACCCAGTACTTC,CASSLQGIGETQYF
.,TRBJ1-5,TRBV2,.,TGTGCCAGCTCCGTCGCGGGGGCGAGTCAGCCCCAGCATTTT,CASSVAGASQPQHF
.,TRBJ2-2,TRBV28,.,TGTGCCAGCAGTCCCTGGAAGGGGCGAAACACCGGGGAGCTGTTTTTT,CASSPWKGRNTGELFF
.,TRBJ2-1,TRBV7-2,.,TGTGCCAGCAGGCTAGGAGGGAGCGGCGACAATGAGCAGTTCTTC,CASRLGGSGDNEQFF
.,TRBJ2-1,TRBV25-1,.,TGTGCCAGTAATGCGGACACCTACAATGAGCAGTTCTTC,CASNADTYNEQFF
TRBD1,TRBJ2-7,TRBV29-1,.,TGCAGCGTTGAAAGTGACAGGGGCCTCCCTACGCAGTACTTC,CSVESDRGLPTQYF
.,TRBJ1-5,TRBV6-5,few,TGTGCCAGCAGCCAATCTTATAGCAATCAGCCCCAGCATTTT,CASSQSYSNQPQHF
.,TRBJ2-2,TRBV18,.,TGTGCCAGCTCACCACCGTCTCTGAACACCGGGGAGCTGTTTTTT,CASSPPSLNTGELFF
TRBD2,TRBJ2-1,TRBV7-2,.,TGTGCCAGCAGCCTGGGGACTAATAACAATGAGCAGTTCTTC,CASSLGTNNNEQFF
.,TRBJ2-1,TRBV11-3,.,TGTGCCAGCTCCGGTAGCTCCTACAATGAGCAGTTCTTC,CASSGSSYNEQFF
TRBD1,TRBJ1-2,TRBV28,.,TGTGCCAGCAGGGGACGCGGGACAGAAAACTATGGCTACACCTTC,CASRGRGTENYGYTF
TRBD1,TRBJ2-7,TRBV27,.,TGTGCCAGCAGTTCCCCCGGGACAGAATCCTACGAGCAGTACTTC,CASSSPGTESYEQYF
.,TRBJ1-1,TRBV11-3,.,TGTGCCAGCAGCTCGGGACGGCTGAACACTGAAGCTTTCTTT,CASSSGRLNTEAFF